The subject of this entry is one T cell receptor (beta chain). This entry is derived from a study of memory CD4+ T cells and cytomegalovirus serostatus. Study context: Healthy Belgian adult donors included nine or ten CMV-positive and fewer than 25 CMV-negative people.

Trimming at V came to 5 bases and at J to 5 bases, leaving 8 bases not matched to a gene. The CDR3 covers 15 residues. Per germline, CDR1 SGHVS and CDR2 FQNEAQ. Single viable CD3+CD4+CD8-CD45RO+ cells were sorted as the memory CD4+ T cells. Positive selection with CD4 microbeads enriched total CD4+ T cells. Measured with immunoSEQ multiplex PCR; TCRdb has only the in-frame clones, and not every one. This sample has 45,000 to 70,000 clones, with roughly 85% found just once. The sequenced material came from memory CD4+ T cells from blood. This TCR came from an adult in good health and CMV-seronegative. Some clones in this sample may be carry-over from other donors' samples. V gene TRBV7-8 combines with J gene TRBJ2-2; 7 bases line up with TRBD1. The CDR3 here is CASSQTGFWTGELFF. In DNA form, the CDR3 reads TGTGCCAGCAGCCAGACAGGGTTTTGGACCGGGGAGCTGTTTTTT. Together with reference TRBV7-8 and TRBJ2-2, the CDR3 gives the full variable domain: GAGVSQSPRYKVAKRGQDVALRCDPISGHVSLFWYQQALGQGPEFLTYFQNEAQLDKSGLPSDRFFAERPEGSVSTLKIQRTQQEDSAVYLCASSQTGFWTGELFFGEGSRLTVL.